The clone carrying this T cell receptor beta chain occurred a few times. The sample is drawn from a study of CD8+ T cells in alopecia areata. Study overall: Treatment of the treated patients consisted of oral tofacitinib, 5 to 10 mg twice daily. Tofacitinib dosing lasted 6 to 18 months, which was then followed by 6 months off drug.

RNA was isolated and reverse transcribed to cDNA, the sequencing template. The assay was immunoSEQ multiplex PCR, and TCRdb's table has in-frame clones only and misses some. The sample includes approximately 150,000 clones, around 64% of them seen just once. V was clipped by 4 bases and J by 2 bases, with 5 bases between them. Per the germline V gene, CDR1 is ENHRY and CDR2 is SYGVKD. This CDR3 comprises 13 residues. J is TRBJ2-2 and V is TRBV10-3, with D uncertain. This specimen was CD8+ T cells sorted from blood, taken at week 0. This receptor was taken from a human donor with alopecia areata. In nucleotides, the CDR3 is TGTGCCATCAGTGGATCCAACACCGGGGAGCTGTTTTTT. It encodes CAISGSNTGELFF.